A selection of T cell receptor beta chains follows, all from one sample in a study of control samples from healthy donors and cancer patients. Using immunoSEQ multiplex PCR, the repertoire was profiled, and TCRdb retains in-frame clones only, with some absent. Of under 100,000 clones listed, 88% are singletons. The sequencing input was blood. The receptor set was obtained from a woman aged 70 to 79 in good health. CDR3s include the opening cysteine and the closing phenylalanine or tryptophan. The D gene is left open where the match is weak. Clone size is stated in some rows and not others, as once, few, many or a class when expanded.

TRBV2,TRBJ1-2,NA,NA,TGTGCCAGCAGTGGCGGGGACATAAACTATGGCTACACCTTC,CASSGGDINYGYTF
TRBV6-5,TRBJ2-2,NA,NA,TGTGCCAGCGGCAGGGGGGCCGGGGAGCTGTTTTTT,CASGRGAGELFF
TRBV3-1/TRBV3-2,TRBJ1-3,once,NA,TGTGCCAGCAGCCGAGGACAGAGGGGAAACACCATATATTTT,CASSRGQRGNTIYF
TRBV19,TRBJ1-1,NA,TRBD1,TGTGCCAGTAGTACCCCCCCCAGGGGGCTCACTGAAGCTTTCTTT,CASSTPPRGLTEAFF
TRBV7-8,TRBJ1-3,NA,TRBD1,TGTGCCAGCGCGGACAGGACGGCTGGAAACACCATATATTTT,CASADRTAGNTIYF
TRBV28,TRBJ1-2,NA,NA,TGTGCCACCATACTGGGGACTACGAATGCTGGCTACACCTTC,CATILGTTNAGYTF
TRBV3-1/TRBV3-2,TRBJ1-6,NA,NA,TGTGCCAGCAGCCCCTCAAGGAATTCACCCCTCCACTTT,CASSPSRNSPLHF
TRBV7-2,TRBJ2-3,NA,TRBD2,TGTGCCAGCAGCTTAGCGCTAAATTTGGGACTAGTCACAGATACGCAGTATTTT,CASSLALNLGLVTDTQYF
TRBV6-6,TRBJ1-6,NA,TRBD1,TGTGCCAGCATCCCCGACAGGGTAACGTCACCCCTCCACTTT,CASIPDRVTSPLHF
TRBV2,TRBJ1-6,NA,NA,TGTGCCAGCAGTGGGGAGCGACAGAGCTCACCCCTCCACTTT,CASSGERQSSPLHF
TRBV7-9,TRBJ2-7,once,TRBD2,TGTGCCAGCAGCTTAGTGATCGGGGACTACTTCTACGAGCAGTACTTC,CASSLVIGDYFYEQYF